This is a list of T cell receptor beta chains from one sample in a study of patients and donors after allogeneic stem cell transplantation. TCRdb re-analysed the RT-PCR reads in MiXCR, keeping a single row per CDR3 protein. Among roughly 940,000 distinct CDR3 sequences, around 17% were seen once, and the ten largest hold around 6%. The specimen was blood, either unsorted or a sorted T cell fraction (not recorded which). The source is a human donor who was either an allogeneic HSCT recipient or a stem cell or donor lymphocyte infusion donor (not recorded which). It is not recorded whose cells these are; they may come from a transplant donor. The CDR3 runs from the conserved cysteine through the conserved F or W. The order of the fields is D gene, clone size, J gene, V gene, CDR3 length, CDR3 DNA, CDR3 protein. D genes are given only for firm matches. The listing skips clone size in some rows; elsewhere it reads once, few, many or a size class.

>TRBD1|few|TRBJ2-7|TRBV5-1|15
TGCGCCAGCGGATTGTCCGGGACAGCTTCCTACGAGCAGTACTTC
CASGLSGTASYEQYF
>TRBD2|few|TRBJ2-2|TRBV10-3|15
TGTGCCATCAGCCCAGCGGGGGAAAGGACCGGGGAGCTGTTTTTT
CAISPAGERTGELFF
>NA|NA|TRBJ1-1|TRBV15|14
TGTGCCACCAGCAGAGATTCTTTTGCCACTGAAGCTTTCTTT
CATSRDSFATEAFF
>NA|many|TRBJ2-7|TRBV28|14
TGTGCCAGCAGTCCGCAAACGGAGACTAGAGTTCCGTACTTC
CASSPQTETRVPYF
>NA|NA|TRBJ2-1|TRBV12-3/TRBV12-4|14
TGTGCCAGCACCGAGGGACATAAATACAATGAGCAGTTCTTC
CASTEGHKYNEQFF
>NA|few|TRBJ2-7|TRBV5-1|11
TGCGCCAGCAGCCACGAATACGAGCAGTACTTC
CASSHEYEQYF
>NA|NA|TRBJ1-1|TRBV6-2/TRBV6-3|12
TGTGCCATACACAGGGACGAGGCTGAAGCTTTCTTT
CAIHRDEAEAFF
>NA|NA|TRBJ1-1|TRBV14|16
TGTGCCAGCAGCCTTCTACCCACAGGTCTGAACACTGAAGCTTTCTTT
CASSLLPTGLNTEAFF
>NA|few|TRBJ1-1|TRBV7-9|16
TGTGCCAGCAGCCAAGGAGACAGCCTAGCGAACACTGAAGCTTTCTTT
CASSQGDSLANTEAFF
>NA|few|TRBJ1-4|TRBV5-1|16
TGCGCCAGCAGCTTAAGCAATGGACAGCCTAATGAAAAACTGTTTTTT
CASSLSNGQPNEKLFF
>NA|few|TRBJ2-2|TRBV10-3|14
TGTGCCACCACGGCCGAACAGCGCACCGGGGAGCTGTTTTTT
CATTAEQRTGELFF
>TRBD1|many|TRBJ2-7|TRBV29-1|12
TGCAGCGCTGGACAGGGGGCGCGAGAGCAGTACTTC
CSAGQGAREQYF
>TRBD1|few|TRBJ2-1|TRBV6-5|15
TGTGCCAGCAGTTACTCGACAGGGGATGGCAATGAGCAGTTCTTC
CASSYSTGDGNEQFF
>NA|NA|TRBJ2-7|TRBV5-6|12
TGTGCCAGCAGCTTGGCTCTAAGGGAGCAGTACTTC
CASSLALREQYF
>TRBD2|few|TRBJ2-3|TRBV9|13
TGTGCCAGCAACCTAGCGGGGTCAGATACGCAGTATTTT
CASNLAGSDTQYF
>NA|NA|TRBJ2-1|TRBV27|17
TGTGCCAGCAGTGACCCGACAGGTCCTAGCTCCTACAATGAGCAGTTCTTC
CASSDPTGPSSYNEQFF
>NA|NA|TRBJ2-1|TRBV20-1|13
TGCAGTGCTCGAGGACTCCCGGGGGATGAGCAGTTCTTC
CSARGLPGDEQFF
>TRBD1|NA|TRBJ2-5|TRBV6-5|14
TGTGCCAGCAGTTCCTACACAGGGGCAATGACCCAGTACTTC
CASSSYTGAMTQYF
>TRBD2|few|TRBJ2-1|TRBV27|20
TGTGCCAGCAGTTTCGATTTGGGCAGGACTAGCGGGCGCTCCTACAATGAGCAGTTCTTC
CASSFDLGRTSGRSYNEQFF
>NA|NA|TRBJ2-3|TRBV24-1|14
TGTGCCACCAGTGCTCCCGGGAACACAGATACGCAGTATTTT
CATSAPGNTDTQYF